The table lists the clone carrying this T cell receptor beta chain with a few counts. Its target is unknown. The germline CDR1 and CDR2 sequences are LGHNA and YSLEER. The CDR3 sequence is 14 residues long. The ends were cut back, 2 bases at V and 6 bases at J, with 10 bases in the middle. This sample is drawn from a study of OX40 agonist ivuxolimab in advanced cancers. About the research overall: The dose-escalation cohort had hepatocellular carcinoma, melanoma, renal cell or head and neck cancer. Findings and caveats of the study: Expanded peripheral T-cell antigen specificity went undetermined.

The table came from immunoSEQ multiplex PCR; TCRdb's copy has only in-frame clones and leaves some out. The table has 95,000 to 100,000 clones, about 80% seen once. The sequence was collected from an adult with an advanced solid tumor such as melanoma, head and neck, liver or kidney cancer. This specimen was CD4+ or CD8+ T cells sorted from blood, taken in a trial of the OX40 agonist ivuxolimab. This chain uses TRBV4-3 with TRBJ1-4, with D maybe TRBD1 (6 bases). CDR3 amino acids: CASSQRPGDEKLFF. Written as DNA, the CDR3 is TGCGCCAGCAGCCAACGGCCAGGGGATGAAAAACTGTTTTTT.